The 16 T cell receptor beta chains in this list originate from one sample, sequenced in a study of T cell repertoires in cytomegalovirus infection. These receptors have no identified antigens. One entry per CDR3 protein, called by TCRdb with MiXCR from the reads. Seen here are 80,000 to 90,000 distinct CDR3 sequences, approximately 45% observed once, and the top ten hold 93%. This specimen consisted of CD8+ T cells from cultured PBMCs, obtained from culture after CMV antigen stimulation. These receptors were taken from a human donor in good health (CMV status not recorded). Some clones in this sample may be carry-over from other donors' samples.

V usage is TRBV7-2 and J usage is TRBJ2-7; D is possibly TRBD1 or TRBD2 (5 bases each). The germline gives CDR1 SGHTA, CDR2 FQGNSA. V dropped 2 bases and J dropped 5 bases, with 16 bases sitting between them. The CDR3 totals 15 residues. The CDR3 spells CASSLLPPGQDEQYF. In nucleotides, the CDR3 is TGTGCCAGCAGCTTACTTCCCCCGGGGCAGGACGAGCAGTACTTC.

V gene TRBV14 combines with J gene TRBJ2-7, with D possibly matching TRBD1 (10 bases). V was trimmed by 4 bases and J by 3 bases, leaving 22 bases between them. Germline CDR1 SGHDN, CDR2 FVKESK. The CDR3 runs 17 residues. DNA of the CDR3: TGTGCCAGCAGCCCCGCGGGGGGGGGACAGGGGATCTACGAGCAGTACTTC. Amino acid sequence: CASSPAGGGQGIYEQYF. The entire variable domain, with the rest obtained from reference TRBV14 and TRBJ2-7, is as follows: EAGVTQFPSHSVIEKGQTVTLRCDPISGHDNLYWYRRVMGKEIKFLLHFVKESKQDESGMPNNRFLAERTGGTYSTLKVQPAELEDSGVYFCASSPAGGGQGIYEQYFGPGTRLTVT.

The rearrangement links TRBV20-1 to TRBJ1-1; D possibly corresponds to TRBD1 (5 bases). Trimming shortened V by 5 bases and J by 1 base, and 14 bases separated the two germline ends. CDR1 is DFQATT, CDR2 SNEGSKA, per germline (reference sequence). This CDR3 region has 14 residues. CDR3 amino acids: CSAAPGGGNTEAFF. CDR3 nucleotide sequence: TGCAGTGCTGCCCCTGGGGGAGGGAACACTGAAGCTTTCTTT.

CDR3 amino acids: CASSVGGGRVYNEQFF. As DNA, the CDR3 is TGTGCCAGCAGCGTAGGGGGCGGGAGGGTCTACAATGAGCAGTTCTTC. This sequence joins TRBV9 and TRBJ2-1, with 9 positions matching TRBD2. J lost 3 bases, V lost 0 bases, and 4 bases had no gene match. This CDR3 is 16 amino acids long. In germline, CDR1 is SGDLS, CDR2 YYNGEE.

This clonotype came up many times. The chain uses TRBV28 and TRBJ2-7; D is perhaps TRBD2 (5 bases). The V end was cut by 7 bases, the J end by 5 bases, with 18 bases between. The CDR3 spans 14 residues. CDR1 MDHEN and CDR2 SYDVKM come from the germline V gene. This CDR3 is CASTPNQLDDEQYF. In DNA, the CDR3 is TGTGCCAGCACCCCCAACCAACTAGACGACGAGCAGTACTTC.

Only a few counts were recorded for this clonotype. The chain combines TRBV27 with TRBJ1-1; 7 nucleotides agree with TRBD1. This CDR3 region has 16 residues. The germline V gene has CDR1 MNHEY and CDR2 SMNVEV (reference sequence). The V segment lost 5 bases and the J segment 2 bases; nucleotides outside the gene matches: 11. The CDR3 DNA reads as TGTGCCAGCAGTCTCAATCCGGGACAGCCTAACACTGAAGCTTTCTTT. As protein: CASSLNPGQPNTEAFF.

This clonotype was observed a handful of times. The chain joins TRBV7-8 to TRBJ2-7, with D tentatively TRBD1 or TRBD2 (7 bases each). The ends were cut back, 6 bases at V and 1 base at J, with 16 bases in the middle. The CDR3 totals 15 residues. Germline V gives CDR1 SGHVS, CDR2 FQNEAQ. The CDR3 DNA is TGTGCCAGCAGGCTGCGGGGGACAGAATCCTACGAGCAGTACTTC. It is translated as CASRLRGTESYEQYF.

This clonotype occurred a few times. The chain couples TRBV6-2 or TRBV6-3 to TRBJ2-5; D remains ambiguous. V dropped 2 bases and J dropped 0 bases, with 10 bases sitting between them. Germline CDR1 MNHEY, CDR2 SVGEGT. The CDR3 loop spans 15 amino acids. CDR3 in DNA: TGTGCCAGCAGTTACCGTCCCAACGACCAAGAGACCCAGTACTTC. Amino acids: CASSYRPNDQETQYF.

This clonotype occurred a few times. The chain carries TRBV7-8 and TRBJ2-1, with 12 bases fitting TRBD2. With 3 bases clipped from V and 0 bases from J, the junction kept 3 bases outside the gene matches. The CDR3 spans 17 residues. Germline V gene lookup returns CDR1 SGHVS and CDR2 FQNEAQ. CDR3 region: CASSFSLAGGSYNEQFF. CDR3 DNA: TGTGCCAGCAGCTTTTCACTAGCGGGAGGCTCCTACAATGAGCAGTTCTTC.

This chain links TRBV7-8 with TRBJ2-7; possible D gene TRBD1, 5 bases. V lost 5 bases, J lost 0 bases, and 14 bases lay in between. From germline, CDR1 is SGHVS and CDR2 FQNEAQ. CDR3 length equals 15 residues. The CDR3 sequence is CASSPYRQSSYEQYF. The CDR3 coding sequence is TGTGCCAGCAGCCCATATAGACAGAGCTCCTACGAGCAGTACTTC.

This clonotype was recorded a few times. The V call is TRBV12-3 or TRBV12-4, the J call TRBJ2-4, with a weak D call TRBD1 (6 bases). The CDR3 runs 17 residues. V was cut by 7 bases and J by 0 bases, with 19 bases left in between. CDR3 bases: TGTGCCAGCACTTACTCACCCAGGGGTCTAGCCAAAAACATTCAGTACTTC. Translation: CASTYSPRGLAKNIQYF.

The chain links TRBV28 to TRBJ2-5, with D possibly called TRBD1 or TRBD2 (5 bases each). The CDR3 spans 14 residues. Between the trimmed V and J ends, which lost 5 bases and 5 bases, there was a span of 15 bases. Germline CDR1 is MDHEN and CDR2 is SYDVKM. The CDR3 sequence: CASSQGPPEETQYF. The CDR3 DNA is TGTGCCAGCAGTCAGGGACCGCCAGAGGAGACCCAGTACTTC.

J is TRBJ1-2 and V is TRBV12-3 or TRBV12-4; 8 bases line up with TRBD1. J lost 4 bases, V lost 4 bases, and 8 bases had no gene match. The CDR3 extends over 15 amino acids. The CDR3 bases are TGTGCCAGCAGTTCCTCATCTGACAGGGGCTATGGCTACACCTTC. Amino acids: CASSSSSDRGYGYTF.

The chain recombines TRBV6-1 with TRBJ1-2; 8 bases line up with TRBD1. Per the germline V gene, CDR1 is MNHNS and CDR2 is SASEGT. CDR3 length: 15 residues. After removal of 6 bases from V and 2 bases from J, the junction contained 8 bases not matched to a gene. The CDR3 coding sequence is TGTGCCAGCAGGGAACCAGGGGGCAGGAACTATGGCTACACCTTC. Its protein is CASREPGGRNYGYTF.

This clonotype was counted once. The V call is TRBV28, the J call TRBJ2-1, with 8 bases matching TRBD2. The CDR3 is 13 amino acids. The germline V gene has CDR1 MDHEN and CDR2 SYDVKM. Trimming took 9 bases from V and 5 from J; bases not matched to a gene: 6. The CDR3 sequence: CASKAGDHNEQFF. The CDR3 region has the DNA TGTGCCAGTAAAGCGGGAGACCACAATGAGCAGTTCTTC.

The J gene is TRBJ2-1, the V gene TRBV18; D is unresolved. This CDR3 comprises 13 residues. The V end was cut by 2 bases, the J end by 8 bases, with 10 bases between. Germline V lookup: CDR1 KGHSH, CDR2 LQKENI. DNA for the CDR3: TGTGCCAGCTCACCAGAGGAAGCCGATGAGCAGTTCTTC. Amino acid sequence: CASSPEEADEQFF.